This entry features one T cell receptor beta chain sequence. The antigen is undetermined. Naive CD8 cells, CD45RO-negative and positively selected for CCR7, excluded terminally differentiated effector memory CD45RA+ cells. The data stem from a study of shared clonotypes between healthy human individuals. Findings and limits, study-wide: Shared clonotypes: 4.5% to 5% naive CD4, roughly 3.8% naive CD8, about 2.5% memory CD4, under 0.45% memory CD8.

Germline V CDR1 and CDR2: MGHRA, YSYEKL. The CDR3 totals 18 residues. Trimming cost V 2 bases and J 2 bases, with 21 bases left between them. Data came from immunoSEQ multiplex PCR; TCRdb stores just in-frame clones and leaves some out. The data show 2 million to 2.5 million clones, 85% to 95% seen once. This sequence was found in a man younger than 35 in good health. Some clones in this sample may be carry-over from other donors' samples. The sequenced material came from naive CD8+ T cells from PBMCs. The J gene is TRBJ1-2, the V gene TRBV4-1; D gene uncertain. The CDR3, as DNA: TGCGCCAGCAGCCAAAAATGGGGAACAGCAGAACGAAACTATGGCTACACCTTC. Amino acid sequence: CASSQKWGTAERNYGYTF.